One T cell receptor (beta chain) is described in this entry. These data originate in a study of blood T cell repertoires in COVID-19. The overall study: Whether acute or convalescent, the COVID-19 samples came from the United States, Italy and Spain. T cells, B-cell-depleted T cells, or PBMCs provided the cDNA or gDNA that served as material.

The V gene lost 4 bases and the J gene lost 1 base, with 10 bases spanning the gap. CDR1 and CDR2 (germline): MNHEY, SVGEGT. The CDR3 extends over 14 amino acids. Authors' methods: Amplification with reference gene primers provided the estimates of nucleated cell counts. This table comes from immunoSEQ multiplex PCR, and its TCRdb copy is limited to in-frame clones, with some not included. V and J calls and clone size are those listed in that table; D and trimming were worked out from the DNA. The repertoire holds over 300,000 clones, with nearly 90% as singletons. The source material was peripheral blood. The chain recombines TRBV6-2 or TRBV6-3 with TRBJ1-1; D not resolved. The sequence was collected from a man between 18 and 35 years old with active or convalescent COVID-19. The CDR3 DNA is TGTGCCAGCAGTTTCGACGGGAAGAACACTGAAGCTTTCTTT. It translates to CASSFDGKNTEAFF.